Below, 10 T cell receptor beta chains from the same sample are listed, as sequenced in a study of blood T cell repertoires in COVID-19. Sequencing was performed with immunoSEQ multiplex PCR; in TCRdb, only in-frame clones are kept and a portion is missing. This sample has 200,000 or so clones, with about 90% found just once. The sample comprised peripheral blood. These receptors were obtained from a woman aged 60 to 75 with acute or convalescent COVID-19.

This clone was observed a single time. V usage is TRBV7-9 and J usage is TRBJ2-1; TRBD1 matches at 7 bases. Trimming cost V 2 bases and J 13 bases; bases outside gene matches: 5. In germline, CDR1 is SEHNR, CDR2 FQNEAQ (reference sequence). The CDR3 loop spans 12 amino acids. The CDR3 sequence is CASSLNDRVQFF. The DNA for the CDR3 is TGTGCCAGCAGCTTAAACGACAGGGTCCAGTTCTTC.

The V gene is TRBV11-2, the J gene TRBJ1-6; the D is unclear. CDR3 length: 15 residues. Trimming cost V 1 base and J 6 bases, with 10 bases left between them. CDR1 is SGHAT, CDR2 FQNNGV, per germline. Here the CDR3 DNA reads TGTGCCAGCAGCTTAGTCGGTTATGCTAATTCACCCCTCCACTTT. Translation gives CASSLVGYANSPLHF.

This chain uses TRBV19 with TRBJ1-1; D uncertain. The V gene lost 7 bases and the J gene lost 5 bases, with 17 bases spanning the gap. The CDR3 has 14 amino acids. Germline CDR1 reads LNHDA; CDR2 reads SQIVND (reference sequence). CDR3 DNA sequence: TGTGCCAGTACCCCCCGCTCCCCGGGGACTGAAGCTTTCTTT. This gives the protein CASTPRSPGTEAFF.

This rearrangement joins TRBV4-1 to TRBJ2-1; 8 nucleotides agree with TRBD1. The CDR3 is 13 residues long. V was pared by 7 bases and J by 5 bases, with 4 bases of the junction left unmatched. Germline CDR1 reads MGHRA; CDR2 reads YSYEKL. The CDR3 here is CASNSDRDNEQFF. The DNA of the CDR3 is TGCGCCAGCAACTCGGACAGGGACAATGAGCAGTTCTTC.

This clone turned up a few times. The gene calls are TRBV4-2 and TRBJ2-1, with 8 bases matching TRBD2. CDR3 length: 16 residues. J was trimmed by 8 bases and V by 0 bases; bases with no gene match: 9. Germline V CDR1 and CDR2: LGHNA, YNFKEQ. The chain's CDR3 is CASSQDRQREYYEQFF. Written as DNA, the CDR3 is TGTGCCAGCAGCCAAGATCGACAGCGGGAGTACTATGAGCAGTTCTTC.

The chain combines TRBV10-3 with TRBJ2-1; unclear D gene. Trimming left V 0 bases short and J 0 bases short, with 12 bases between. The CDR3 totals 17 residues. Per the germline V gene, CDR1 is ENHRY and CDR2 is SYGVKD. CDR3 sequence (DNA): TGTGCCATCAGTGAGTCGCTGGCGGTTAGCTCCTACAATGAGCAGTTCTTC. Protein sequence: CAISESLAVSSYNEQFF.

The V call is TRBV19, the J call TRBJ1-1; D not certain. Trimming shortened V by 2 bases and J by 1 base, and 5 bases separated the two germline ends. Germline V gives CDR1 LNHDA, CDR2 SQIVND (reference sequence). The CDR3 sequence is 13 residues long. CDR3 coding DNA: TGTGCCAGTAGTATACGGGGGAACACTGAAGCTTTCTTT. This encodes CASSIRGNTEAFF.

This clone was seen more than once but under ten times. The chain employs TRBV11-2 and TRBJ2-7; no definite D call. V lost 1 base, J lost 2 bases, and 12 bases lay in between. Germline assignment: CDR1 SGHAT and CDR2 FQNNGV. The CDR3 is 15 residues long. CDR3 sequence reads: CASSLGVRDTYEQYF. In DNA form, the CDR3 reads TGTGCCAGCAGCTTAGGGGTCCGTGACACCTACGAGCAGTACTTC.

The chain is built from TRBV9 and TRBJ2-3, with D possibly TRBD2 on 7 matching bases. This CDR3 has 15 amino acids. V was clipped by 2 bases and J by 1 base, with 11 bases between them. Germline assignment: CDR1 SGDLS and CDR2 YYNGEE. The CDR3 region has the DNA TGTGCCAGCAGCGTTTGGGGGGGGCGCACAGATACGCAGTATTTT. Its protein product is CASSVWGGRTDTQYF.

This clone occurred a few times. The V gene is TRBV27, the J gene TRBJ1-1; D is possibly TRBD1 (5 bases). The CDR3 has 13 amino acids. Trimming left V 0 bases short and J 7 bases short, with 9 bases between. Per germline, CDR1 MNHEY and CDR2 SMNVEV (reference sequence). CDR3 region: CASSLSTGGEAFF. The CDR3 DNA reads TGTGCCAGCAGTTTATCGACCGGGGGTGAAGCTTTCTTT.